The clone carrying this T cell receptor beta chain came up many times. Its antigen is undetermined. Per the germline V gene, CDR1 is MDHEN and CDR2 is SYDVKM. CDR3 size: 15 residues. Trimming took 4 bases from V and 1 from J, leaving 14 bases between them. The data belong to a study of CD8+CD57+ T cells in acquired aplastic anemia. All patients picked for sequencing had shown, by flow cytometry, an expansion of CD8+CD57+ cells. TCR beta VDJ and CDR3 were profiled, and genomic DNA was the template. TCRdb re-called the reads through MiXCR, storing one row per CDR3 protein. The sample includes a few hundred thousand distinct CDR3 sequences, almost 50% seen only once; the top ten take 20%. Overall study results and limits: Patients were compared with controls for CD8+ Simpson's diversity, and no significant difference emerged.

The sequenced sample consisted of sorted CD4+, CD8+, or CD8+CD57+ T cells (not recorded which) from PBMCs. The sequence derives from a human donor with aplastic anemia. The genes are TRBV28 and TRBJ2-7; D possibly matches TRBD1 or TRBD2 (6 bases each). CDR3 nucleotide sequence: TGTGCCAGCAGTTCTTACGGGGGCCGTTCCTACGAGCAGTACTTC. Amino acids: CASSSYGGRSYEQYF.